One sample yielded the 13 T cell receptor beta chains listed below, sequenced in a study of cytomegalovirus exposure and HLA in healthy donors (dated by TCRdb to 2017 to 2019). Library method: the immunoSEQ multiplex PCR assay. For the multiplex PCR, a mixture combining 60 forward primers for TCR Vbeta segments and 13 reverse primers for TCR Jbeta segments was used. TCRdb re-hosts the immuneACCESS table, in-frame sequences only. Its copies lack some clones; in the studies checked, an unresolved V gene accounts for under half of them, and the cause for the rest is not known. The table for this sample lists 130,000 to 150,000 clones; nearly 80% of them were counted only once. The ten biggest clones cover 4.5% to 6.5% of the sample. The sample taken for sequencing was PBMCs. These TCRs come from a male donor in good health and CMV-seronegative.

This clone was counted between two and nine times. Germline is not matched at one junction end, which may reflect a read error. The chain carries TRBV7-9 and TRBJ2-7, with 10 positions matching TRBD1. The V gene's germline CDR1 is SEHNR and CDR2 FQNEAQ (reference sequence). This CDR3 is built from 15 residues. The CDR3 loop is CASSPSLGQGREQYF. In DNA, the CDR3 is TGTGCCAGCAGCCCTTCCTTGGGACAGGGGCGAGAGCAGTACTTT.

This clone appeared once. CDR3 bases: TGTGCCAGCAGTTTTACCGGGACAGGGGGACACTATGGCTACACCTTC. This translates into CASSFTGTGGHYGYTF. This chain connects TRBV5-8 to TRBJ1-2; TRBD1 agrees at 11 bases. Germline loops: CDR1 SGHTS, CDR2 YDEGEE. Trimming cost V 5 bases and J 3 bases; bases outside gene matches: 9. This CDR3 contains 16 residues.

This sequence joins TRBV10-3 and TRBJ2-7, with D perhaps TRBD1 (5 bases). The CDR3 consists of 12 residues. V gave up 6 bases and J gave up 4 bases, with 10 bases separating them. Looked up from germline, CDR1 is ENHRY and CDR2 is SYGVKD. CDR3 DNA: TGTGCCATCAGGGGGCAGGGTTACGAGCAGTACTTC. This codes for CAIRGQGYEQYF.

The chain couples TRBV7-9 to TRBJ1-6; D gene uncertain. Germline V gene data show CDR1 as SEHNR and CDR2 as FQNEAQ (reference sequence). CDR3 length: 12 residues. The V end lost 3 bases, the J end lost 7 bases, and 4 bases lay between the germline ends. The CDR3 region is CASSLANSPLHF. CDR3 DNA: TGTGCCAGCAGCTTGGCCAATTCACCCCTCCACTTT.

The chain couples TRBV7-6 to TRBJ2-3; weak D call: TRBD2 (6 bases). This CDR3 contains 16 residues. Trimming pared 8 bases from V and 2 bases from J, leaving 20 bases between. Per the germline V gene, CDR1 is SGHVS and CDR2 is FNYEAQ. CDR3: CASQSTGGPSTDTQYF. The CDR3 region has the DNA TGTGCCAGCCAGTCAACCGGGGGACCTTCCACAGATACGCAGTATTTT.

CDR3 sequence reads: CASSLMGVTDTQYF. The CDR3 coding sequence is TGTGCCAGTAGTTTGATGGGAGTCACAGATACGCAGTATTTT. The V gene is TRBV19, the J gene TRBJ2-3, with TRBD2 as a possible D gene (5 bases). Germline CDR1 and CDR2: LNHDA and SQIVND (reference sequence). The CDR3 length is 14 residues. Deletions cut 5 bases from V and 2 bases from J, with 11 bases between.

V and J are TRBV5-1 and TRBJ2-7; 7 bases are a match to TRBD2. This CDR3 has 14 amino acids. Trimming at V came to 0 bases and at J to 5 bases, leaving 5 bases not matched to a gene. Per germline, CDR1 SGHRS and CDR2 YFSETQ. The CDR3 here is CASSLVAGSDEQYF. CDR3 bases: TGCGCCAGCAGCTTGGTAGCGGGTTCGGACGAGCAGTACTTC.

This sequence joins TRBV7-2 and TRBJ2-3; D possibly corresponds to TRBD2 (7 bases). V lost 0 bases, J lost 1 base, and 11 bases lay in between. The germline V gene encodes CDR1 SGHTA and CDR2 FQGNSA. The CDR3 covers 16 residues. This CDR3 is CASSLAKGGGTDTQYF. The CDR3 DNA is TGTGCCAGCAGCTTAGCGAAGGGGGGGGGCACAGATACGCAGTATTTT. Based on the CDR3 plus reference TRBV7-2 and TRBJ2-3, the full variable domain is GAGVSQSPSNKVTEKGKDVELRCDPISGHTALYWYRQSLGQGLEFLIYFQGNSAPDKSGLPSDRFSAERTGGSVSTLTIQRTQQEDSAVYLCASSLAKGGGTDTQYFGPGTRLTVL.

This chain connects TRBV6-5 to TRBJ1-1; D is undetermined. The V gene's germline CDR1 is MNHEY and CDR2 SVGAGI. Trimming took 7 bases from V and 1 from J, leaving 7 bases between them. The CDR3 is 12 amino acids. CDR3 residues: CASTRENTEAFF. The CDR3, as DNA: TGTGCCAGCACCCGGGAGAACACTGAAGCTTTCTTT.

This clone was seen only a few times. The chain combines TRBV4-1 with TRBJ2-1; 12 nucleotides line up with TRBD2. The germline V gene has CDR1 MGHRA and CDR2 YSYEKL. The CDR3 has 15 amino acids. The ends lost 5 bases at V and 6 bases at J; junction bases unmatched: 5. CDR3 DNA: TGCGCCAGCAGCTCTAGCGGGGGGGACCTCAATGAGCAGTTCTTC. This gives the protein CASSSSGGDLNEQFF.

The gene calls are TRBV7-9 and TRBJ1-4, with D hard to call. The germline V and J ends were trimmed by 1 base and 7 bases, with 13 bases remaining between them. The CDR3 is 15 amino acids. CDR1 and CDR2 from the germline V gene are SEHNR and FQNEAQ (reference sequence). The CDR3 loop reads CASSLVGRDAEKLFF. CDR3 DNA sequence: TGTGCCAGCAGCTTAGTCGGGAGGGATGCTGAAAAACTGTTTTTT.

This sequence joins TRBV14 and TRBJ1-5, with no clear D. V was cut by 1 base and J by 6 bases, with 7 bases left in between. Germline V gene sequence: CDR1 SGHDN, CDR2 FVKESK. The CDR3 covers 13 residues. CDR3 residues: CASSQAVRQPQHF. The DNA for the CDR3 is TGTGCCAGCAGCCAAGCGGTACGTCAGCCCCAGCATTTT.

The V call is TRBV29-1, the J call TRBJ1-2, with D tentatively TRBD1 (6 bases). Trimming shortened V by 7 bases and J by 1 base, and 13 bases separated the two germline ends. The CDR3 runs 13 residues. CDR1 is SQVTM and CDR2 is ANQGSEA in the germline V gene. In nucleotides, the CDR3 is TGCAGCGGCTCGGACAGCTTTAACTATGGCTACACCTTC. It yields the protein CSGSDSFNYGYTF.